This T cell receptor beta chain emerged from a study of blood T cell repertoires in COVID-19 (dated by TCRdb to the early 2020s). Regarding the complete study: Samples covering the acute and convalescent phases of COVID-19 were provided by collaborators in the United States, Italy and Spain. The prospective study material was composed of cDNA or gDNA derived from T cells, B-cell-depleted T cells, or PBMCs. Deeply sampled blood TCRbeta repertoires from subjects exposed to, actively infected with, or recovered from COVID-19 were included in the dataset. A freely available public database, intended as a resource for researchers studying the immune response to SARS-CoV-2, is where the repertoires were released. The samples were drawn from two sources: the first 160 participants of the ongoing ImmuneRACE study, and over 1,000 subjects contributed by 6 global collaborators. Sample metadata almost always included a de-identified subject ID, COVID-19 status, age in years and sex. Where available, HLA class I and class II types were obtained from metadata supplied by the sample provider rather than from assay-based typing.

V is reduced by 6 bases and J by 5 bases, leaving a spacing of 13 bases between them. Reading from cysteine to phenylalanine, the CDR3 counts 13 amino acids. Only the CDR3 DNA stays, 39 bases, in frame from base 1. The paper's findings and limits, for the study overall: The quantity of clinical and demographic metadata differed by source and by participant and was supplied without curation.

In the prospective study, participants were roughly 18 to 100 years old, resided in 24 geographic areas of the United States, and were enrolled through a virtual design. Cohort assignment in the prospective study relied on participant-reported clinical history from a screening survey and a study questionnaire. Recovered participants in ImmuneRACE Cohort 3 were defined by two consecutive negative NP/OP PCR tests, clearance by a healthcare professional, or resolution of symptoms. Mobile phlebotomists in the prospective study collected whole blood, serum and a nasopharyngeal or oropharyngeal swab from every participant. Over an approximately two-month period, participants in the prospective study had the option of providing additional blood draws and questionnaires. Before DNA extraction, blood samples from the prospective study were shipped at room temperature or frozen. As for this clone: The clone's antigen remains unknown. No base quality values were provided; no much bigger clone lies one nucleotide off.

The immunoSEQ Assay, a bias-controlled multiplex PCR, was used to amplify TCRbeta CDR3 regions from genomic DNA. As for the original processing: Within the assay, amplification of reference gene primers was used to estimate how many nucleated cells each sample contained. To quantify the absolute abundance of each unique TCRbeta CDR3 rearrangement, sequence reads were collapsed and filtered. For each sample, productive Simpson clonality was calculated by taking the square root of Simpson's diversity index across productive rearrangements. The table was pulled from immuneACCESS by TCRdb, which kept in-frame rearrangements only. Such tables lose some clones; where checked, under half of the loss comes from unresolved V genes, and the rest has no known cause. That table supplies the V and J calls and clone size; D and trimming were determined from the DNA. This sample is represented by around 140,000 clones; about 90% of them were singletons. Over 9% of the sample goes to the ten largest clones.

This receptor chain uses TRBV12-3 or TRBV12-4 and TRBJ1-2; the D region possibly corresponds to TRBD1 (5 bases align). Sequencing input: PBMCs or T cells enriched from blood (not recorded which). The sequence came from a man between 60 and 70 years old who had recovered from COVID-19. The CDR3 protein is CASSPDIRYGYTF. The sequenced DNA is TGTGCCAGCAGCCCGGACATTCGTTATGGCTACACCTTC.